This T cell receptor (beta chain) was recovered during a study of regulatory T cells in long-lasting Graves disease. Building of the TCR beta libraries involved iRepertoire HTBI primers and Arm-PCR of CDR3 regions. TCRdb analysed the multiplex PCR reads with MiXCR anew, one entry per CDR3 protein. The sample consists of approximately 540,000 distinct CDR3 sequences, around 13% of them appearing once. Germline loops: CDR1 MDHEN, CDR2 SYDVKM. V was pared by 7 bases and J by 5 bases, with 11 bases between. The CDR3 covers 12 residues. This clonotype was detected many times. What it binds is not known. Whole-study results and caveats: The study found lower TCR diversity in persistent Graves' patients than in newly diagnosed ones. Those with persistent disease had in common more public clonotypes (about 3,000) than new patients (approximately 920).

Time point specified: newly diagnosed GD, antithyroid drugs for less than 3 months. Researchers made the TCR library from RNA that was extracted from PBMCs. These records were also assigned to another study, of T cells in Graves' hyperthyroidism and ophthalmopathy. That publication notes: Ophthalmopathy onset followed model prediction by a median about 6.5 months.

The sequences come from peripheral blood mononuclear cells (PBMCs), collected at new diagnosis, from a patient treated with antithyroid drugs. The source of this sequence is a woman aged 30 to 39 with Graves disease. The chain links TRBV28 to TRBJ1-1; no firm D call. Here the CDR3 DNA reads TGTGCCAGCACTCTAGGGCGGACTGAAGCTTTCTTT. Amino acid sequence: CASTLGRTEAFF.